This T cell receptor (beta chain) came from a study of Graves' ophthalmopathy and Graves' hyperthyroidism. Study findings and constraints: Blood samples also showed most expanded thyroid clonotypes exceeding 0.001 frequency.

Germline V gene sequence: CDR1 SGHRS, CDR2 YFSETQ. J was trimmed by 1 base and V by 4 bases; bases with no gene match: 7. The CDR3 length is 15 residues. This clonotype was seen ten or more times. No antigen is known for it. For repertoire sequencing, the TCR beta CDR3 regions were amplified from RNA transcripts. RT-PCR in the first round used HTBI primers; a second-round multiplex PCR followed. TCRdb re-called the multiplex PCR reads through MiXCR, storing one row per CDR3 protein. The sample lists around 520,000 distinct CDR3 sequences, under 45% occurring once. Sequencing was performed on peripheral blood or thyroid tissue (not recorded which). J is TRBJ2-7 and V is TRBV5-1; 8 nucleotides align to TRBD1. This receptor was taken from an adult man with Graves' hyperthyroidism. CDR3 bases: TGCGCCAGCAGCACAGGGACAGGAGTTTCCTACGAGCAGTACTTC. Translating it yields CASSTGTGVSYEQYF. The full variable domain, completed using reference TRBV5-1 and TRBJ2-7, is KAGVTQTPRYLIKTRGQQVTLSCSPISGHRSVSWYQQTPGQGLQFLFEYFSETQRNKGNFPGRFSGRQFSNSRSEMNVSTLELGDSALYLCASSTGTGVSYEQYFGPGTRLTVT.